Described below is a single T cell receptor beta chain sequence and its context. Its specificity is unknown. This same CDR3 is encoded by further DNA sequences in the sample. The sample originates from a study of shared clonotypes between healthy human individuals. Findings of the study overall: Few donors limited the genetic and exposure-history diversity represented.

Authors' methods: ImmunoSEQ supplied junction-only sequences lacking quality scores, so filtering was different. Repertoires were generated with immunoSEQ multiplex PCR, while TCRdb's copy carries only in-frame clones and drops some. Clone size and the V and J calls come from that table; the DNA yielded D and trimming. The data hold about 480,000 clones, with approximately 85% observed a single time. The sample taken for sequencing was PBMCs. The clonotype originates from a woman in her thirties or forties in good health. Some clones in this sample may be carry-over from other donors' samples.

The CDR3 protein is CAISEGAYNEQFF. The CDR3 nucleotides read TGTGCCATCAGTGAGGGGGCCTACAATGAGCAGTTCTTC. V gene TRBV10-3 combines with J gene TRBJ2-1; D is unresolved. Germline CDR1 reads ENHRY; CDR2 reads SYGVKD. Trimming shortened V by 2 bases and J by 2 bases, and 4 bases separated the two germline ends. CDR3 size: 13 residues.